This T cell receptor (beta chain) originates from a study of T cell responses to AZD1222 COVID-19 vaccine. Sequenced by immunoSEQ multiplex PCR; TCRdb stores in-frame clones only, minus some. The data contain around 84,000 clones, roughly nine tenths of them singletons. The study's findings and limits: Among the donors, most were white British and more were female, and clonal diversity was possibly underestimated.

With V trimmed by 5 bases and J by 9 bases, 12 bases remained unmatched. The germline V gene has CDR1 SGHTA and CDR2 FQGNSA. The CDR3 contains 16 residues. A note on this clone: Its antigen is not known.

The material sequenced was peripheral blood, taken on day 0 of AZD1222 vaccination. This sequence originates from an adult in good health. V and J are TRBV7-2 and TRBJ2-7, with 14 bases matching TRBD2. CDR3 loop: CASSGSTGGLAGAQYF. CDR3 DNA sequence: TGTGCCAGCAGCGGCTCCACAGGGGGACTAGCGGGGGCGCAGTACTTC.